This entry is about one T cell receptor beta chain. Measured with immunoSEQ multiplex PCR; TCRdb has only the in-frame clones, and not every one. The sample records under 200,000 clones, 90% to 95% being singletons. The germline CDR1 and CDR2 sequences are SGHRS and YFSETQ. V gave up 4 bases and J gave up 6 bases; unmatched junction bases: 4. The CDR3 has 15 amino acids. The source of the sample is a study of control samples from healthy donors and cancer patients. Sequencing was carried out using blood. The sequence came from a woman under 40 in good health. The chain couples TRBV5-1 to TRBJ1-6, with TRBD1 identical over 10 bases. The CDR3 is CASSRGQGPNSPLHF. CDR3 nucleotides: TGCGCCAGCAGCAGGGGACAGGGGCCTAATTCACCCCTCCACTTT.